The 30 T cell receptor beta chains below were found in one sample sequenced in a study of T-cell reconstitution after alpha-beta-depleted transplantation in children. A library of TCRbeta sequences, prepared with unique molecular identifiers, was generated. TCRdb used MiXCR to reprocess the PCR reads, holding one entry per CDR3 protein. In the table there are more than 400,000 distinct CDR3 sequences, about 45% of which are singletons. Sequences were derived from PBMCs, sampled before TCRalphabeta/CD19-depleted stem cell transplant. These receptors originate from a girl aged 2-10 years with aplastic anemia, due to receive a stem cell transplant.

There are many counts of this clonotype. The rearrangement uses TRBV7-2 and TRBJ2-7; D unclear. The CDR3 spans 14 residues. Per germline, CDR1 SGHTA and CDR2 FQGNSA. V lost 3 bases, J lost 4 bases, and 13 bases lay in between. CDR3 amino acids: CASSFGPGSYEQYF. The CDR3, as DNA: TGTGCCAGCAGCTTTGGGCCTGGGTCTTACGAGCAGTACTTC.

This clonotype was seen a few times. CDR3: CASSLGTSGAYNEQFF. The CDR3 DNA reads as TGTGCCAGCAGCCTGGGGACTAGCGGAGCCTACAATGAGCAGTTCTTC. J is TRBJ2-1 and V is TRBV7-9; 11 bases are shared with TRBD2. Germline trimming cut 5 bases from V and 2 bases from J; bases unmatched to any gene: 5. CDR3 length equals 16 residues. Germline lookup yields CDR1 SEHNR and CDR2 FQNEAQ (reference sequence). Supplemented by reference TRBV7-9 and TRBJ2-1, the full variable domain reads DTGVSQNPRHKITKRGQNVTFRCDPISEHNRLYWYRQTLGQGPEFLTYFQNEAQLEKSRLLSDRFSAERPKGSFSTLEIQRTEQGDSAMYLCASSLGTSGAYNEQFFGPGTRLTVL.

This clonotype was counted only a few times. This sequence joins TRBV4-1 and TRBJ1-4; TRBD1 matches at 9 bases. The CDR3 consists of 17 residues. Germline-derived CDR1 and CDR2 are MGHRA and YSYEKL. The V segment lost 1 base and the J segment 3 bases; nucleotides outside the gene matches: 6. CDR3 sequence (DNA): TGCGCCAGCAGCCAAGCCGGACAGGGGATCGCTAATGAAAAACTGTTTTTT. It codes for CASSQAGQGIANEKLFF.

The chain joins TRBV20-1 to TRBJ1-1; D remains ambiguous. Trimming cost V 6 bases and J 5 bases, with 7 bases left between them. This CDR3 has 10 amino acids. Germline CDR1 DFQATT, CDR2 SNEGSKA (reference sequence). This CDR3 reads CSALMTEAFF. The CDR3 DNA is TGCAGTGCCTTGATGACTGAAGCTTTCTTT.

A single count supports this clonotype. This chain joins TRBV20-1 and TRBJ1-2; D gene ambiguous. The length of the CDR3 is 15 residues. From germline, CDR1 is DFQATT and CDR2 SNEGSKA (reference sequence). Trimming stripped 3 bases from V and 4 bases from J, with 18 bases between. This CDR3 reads CSARGNPRELYGYTF. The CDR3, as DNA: TGCAGTGCTAGGGGGAATCCACGGGAACTCTATGGCTACACCTTC.

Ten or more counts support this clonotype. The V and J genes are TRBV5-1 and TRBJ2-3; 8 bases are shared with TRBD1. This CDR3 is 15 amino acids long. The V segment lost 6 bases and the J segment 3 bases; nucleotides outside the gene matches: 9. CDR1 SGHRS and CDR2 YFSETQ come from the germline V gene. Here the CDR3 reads CASKADRGRTDTQYF. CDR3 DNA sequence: TGCGCCAGCAAGGCAGACAGGGGCCGGACAGATACGCAGTATTTT.

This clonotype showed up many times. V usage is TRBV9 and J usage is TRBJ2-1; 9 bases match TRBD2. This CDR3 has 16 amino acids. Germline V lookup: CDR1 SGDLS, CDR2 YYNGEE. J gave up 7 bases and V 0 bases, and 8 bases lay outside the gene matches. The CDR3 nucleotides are TGTGCCAGCAGCGTAGTTCCAGCGGGAGGAGAAAATGAGCAGTTCTTC. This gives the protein CASSVVPAGGENEQFF.

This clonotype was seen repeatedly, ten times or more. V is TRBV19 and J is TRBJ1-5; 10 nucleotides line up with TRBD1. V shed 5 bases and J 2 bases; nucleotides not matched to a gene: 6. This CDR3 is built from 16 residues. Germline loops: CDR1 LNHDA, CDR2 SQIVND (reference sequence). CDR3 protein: CASSAFDRGRNQPQHF. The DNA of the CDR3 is TGTGCCAGTAGTGCCTTCGACAGGGGGCGCAATCAGCCCCAGCATTTT. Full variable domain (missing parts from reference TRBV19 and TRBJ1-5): DGGITQSPKYLFRKEGQNVTLSCEQNLNHDAMYWYRQDPGQGLRLIYYSQIVNDFQKGDIAEGYSVSREKKESFPLTVTSAQKNPTAFYLCASSAFDRGRNQPQHFGDGTRLSIL.

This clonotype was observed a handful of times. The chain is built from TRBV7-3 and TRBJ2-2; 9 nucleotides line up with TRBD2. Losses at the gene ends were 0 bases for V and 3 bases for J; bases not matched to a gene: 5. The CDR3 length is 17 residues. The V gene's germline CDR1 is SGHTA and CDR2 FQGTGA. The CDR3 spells CASSLTGTSPYTGELFF. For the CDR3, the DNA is TGTGCCAGCAGCTTAACGGGGACTAGCCCTTACACCGGGGAGCTGTTTTTT.

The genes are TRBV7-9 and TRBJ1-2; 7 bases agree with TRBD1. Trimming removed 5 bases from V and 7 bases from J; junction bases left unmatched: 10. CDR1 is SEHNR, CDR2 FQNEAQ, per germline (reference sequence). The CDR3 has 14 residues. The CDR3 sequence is CASSLDRAPTGYTF. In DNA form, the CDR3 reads TGTGCCAGCAGCCTCGACAGGGCTCCTACTGGCTACACCTTC.

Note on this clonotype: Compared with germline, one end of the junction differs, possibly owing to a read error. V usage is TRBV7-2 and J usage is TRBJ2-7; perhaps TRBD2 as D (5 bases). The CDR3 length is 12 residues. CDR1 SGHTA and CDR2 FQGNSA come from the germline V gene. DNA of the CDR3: TGTGCCAGCAGCTTAGTCGCGGGTGAGCCCAAATTC. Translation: CASSLVAGEPKF.

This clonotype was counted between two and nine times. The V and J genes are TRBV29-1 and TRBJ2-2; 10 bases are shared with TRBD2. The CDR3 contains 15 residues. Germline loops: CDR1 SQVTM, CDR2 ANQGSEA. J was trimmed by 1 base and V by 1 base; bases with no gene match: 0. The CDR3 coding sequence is TGCAGCGTTGAAGGACTAGCGGGGAACACCGGGGAGCTGTTTTTT. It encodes CSVEGLAGNTGELFF.

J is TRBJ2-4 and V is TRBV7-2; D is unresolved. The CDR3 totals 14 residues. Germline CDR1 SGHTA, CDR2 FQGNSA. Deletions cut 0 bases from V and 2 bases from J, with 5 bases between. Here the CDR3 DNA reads TGTGCCAGCAGCTTAGCCGGACCCAAAAACATTCAGTACTTC. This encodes CASSLAGPKNIQYF.

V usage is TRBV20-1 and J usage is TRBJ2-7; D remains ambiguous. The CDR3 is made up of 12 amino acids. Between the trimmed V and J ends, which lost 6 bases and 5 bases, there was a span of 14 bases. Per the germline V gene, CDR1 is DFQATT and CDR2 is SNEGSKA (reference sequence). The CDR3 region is CSASQVRHEQYF. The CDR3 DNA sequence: TGCAGTGCGTCCCAGGTGAGGCACGAGCAGTACTTC.

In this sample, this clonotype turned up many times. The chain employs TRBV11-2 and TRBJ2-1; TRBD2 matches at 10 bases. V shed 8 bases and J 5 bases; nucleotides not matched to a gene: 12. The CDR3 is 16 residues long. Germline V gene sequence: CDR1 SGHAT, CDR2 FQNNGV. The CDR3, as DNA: TGTGCCAGCCGTCCGATCGCTAGCGGGAGTCACAATGAGCAGTTCTTC. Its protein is CASRPIASGSHNEQFF.

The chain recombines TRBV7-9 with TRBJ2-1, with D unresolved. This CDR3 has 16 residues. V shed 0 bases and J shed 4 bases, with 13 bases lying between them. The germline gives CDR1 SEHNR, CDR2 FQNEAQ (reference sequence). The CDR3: CASSLAWEHKYNEQFF. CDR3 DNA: TGTGCCAGCAGCTTAGCGTGGGAACATAAATACAATGAGCAGTTCTTC.

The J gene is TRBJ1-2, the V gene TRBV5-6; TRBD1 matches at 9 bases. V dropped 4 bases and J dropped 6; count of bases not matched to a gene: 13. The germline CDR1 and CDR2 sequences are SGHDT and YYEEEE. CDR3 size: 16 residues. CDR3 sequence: CASSLTGGAPRNGYTF. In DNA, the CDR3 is TGTGCCAGCAGCCTTACAGGGGGCGCCCCGAGAAATGGCTACACCTTC. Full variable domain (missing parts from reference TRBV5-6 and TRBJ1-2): DAGVTQSPTHLIKTRGQQVTLRCSPKSGHDTVSWYQQALGQGPQFIFQYYEEEERQRGNFPDRFSGHQFPNYSSELNVNALLLGDSALYLCASSLTGGAPRNGYTFGSGTRLTVV.

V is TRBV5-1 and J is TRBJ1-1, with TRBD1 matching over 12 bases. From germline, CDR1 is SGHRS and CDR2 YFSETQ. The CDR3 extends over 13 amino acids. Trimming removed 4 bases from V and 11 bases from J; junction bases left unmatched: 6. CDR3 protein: CASSPGQGADAFF. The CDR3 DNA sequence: TGCGCCAGCAGCCCGGGACAGGGGGCAGACGCTTTCTTT.

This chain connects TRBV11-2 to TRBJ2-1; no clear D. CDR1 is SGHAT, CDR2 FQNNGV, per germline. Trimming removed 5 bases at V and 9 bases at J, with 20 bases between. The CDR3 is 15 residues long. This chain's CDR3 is CASSLPKGAQLEQFF. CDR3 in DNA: TGTGCCAGCAGCCTTCCGAAAGGCGCTCAACTTGAGCAGTTCTTC.

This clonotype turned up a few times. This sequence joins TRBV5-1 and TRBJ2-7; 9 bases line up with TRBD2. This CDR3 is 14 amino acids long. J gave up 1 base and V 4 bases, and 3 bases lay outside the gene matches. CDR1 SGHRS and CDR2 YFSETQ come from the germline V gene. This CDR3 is CASSVTSGSYEQYF. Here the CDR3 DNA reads TGCGCCAGCAGCGTTACTAGCGGGTCCTACGAGCAGTACTTC.

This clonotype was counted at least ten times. The CDR3 DNA sequence: TGTGCCAGCAGTCGCCTTCCGGGACAGGGTCACTACGAGCAGTACTTC. The encoded protein is CASSRLPGQGHYEQYF. The chain employs TRBV27 and TRBJ2-7; 9 bases agree with TRBD1. The CDR3 covers 16 residues. The trim removed 5 bases at V and 3 bases at J, leaving 11 bases unmatched. Germline loops: CDR1 MNHEY, CDR2 SMNVEV (reference sequence).

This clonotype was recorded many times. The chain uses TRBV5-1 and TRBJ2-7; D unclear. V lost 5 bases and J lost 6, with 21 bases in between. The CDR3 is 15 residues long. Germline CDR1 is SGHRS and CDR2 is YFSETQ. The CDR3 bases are TGCGCCAGCAGGCCGACTGGGATCGCGGTCTCCGAGCAGTACTTC. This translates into CASRPTGIAVSEQYF.

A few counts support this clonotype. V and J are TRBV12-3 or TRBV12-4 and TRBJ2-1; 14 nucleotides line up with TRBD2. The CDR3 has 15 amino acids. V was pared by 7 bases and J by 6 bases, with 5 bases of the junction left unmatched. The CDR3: CASKTTSGRVNEQFF. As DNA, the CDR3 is TGTGCCAGCAAGACGACTAGCGGGAGGGTCAATGAGCAGTTCTTC.

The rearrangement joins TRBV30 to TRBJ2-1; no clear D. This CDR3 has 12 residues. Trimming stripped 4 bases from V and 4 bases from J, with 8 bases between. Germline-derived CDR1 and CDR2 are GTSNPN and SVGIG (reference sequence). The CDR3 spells CAWTAYYNEQFF. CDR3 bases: TGTGCCTGGACAGCCTATTACAATGAGCAGTTCTTC.

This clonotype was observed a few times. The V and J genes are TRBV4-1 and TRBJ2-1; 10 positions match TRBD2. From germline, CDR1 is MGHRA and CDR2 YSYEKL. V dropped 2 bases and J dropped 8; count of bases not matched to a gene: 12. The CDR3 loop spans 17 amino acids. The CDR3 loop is CASSQTLSGRASDEQFF. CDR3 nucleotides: TGCGCCAGCAGCCAAACCCTCAGCGGGAGGGCCTCGGATGAGCAGTTCTTC.

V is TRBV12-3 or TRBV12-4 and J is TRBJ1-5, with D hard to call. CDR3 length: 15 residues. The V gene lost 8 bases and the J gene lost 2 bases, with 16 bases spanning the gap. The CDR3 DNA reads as TGTGCCAGCCGCTTAGGAGGGCGAGGCAATCAGCCCCAGCATTTT. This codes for CASRLGGRGNQPQHF.

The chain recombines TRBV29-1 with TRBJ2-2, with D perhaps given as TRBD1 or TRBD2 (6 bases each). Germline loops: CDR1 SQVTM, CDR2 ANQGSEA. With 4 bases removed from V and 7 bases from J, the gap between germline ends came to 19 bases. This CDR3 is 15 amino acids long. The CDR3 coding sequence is TGCAGCGTTGGAGTTCTGGTCAGGGGAGGCGGGGAGCTGTTTTTT. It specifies CSVGVLVRGGGELFF.

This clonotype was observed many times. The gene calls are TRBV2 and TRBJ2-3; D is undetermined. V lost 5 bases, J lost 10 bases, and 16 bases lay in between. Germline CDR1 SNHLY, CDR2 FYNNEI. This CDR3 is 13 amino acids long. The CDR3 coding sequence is TGTGCCAGCAGTACGCCCTTGCCCTCGGCGCAGTATTTT. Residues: CASSTPLPSAQYF.

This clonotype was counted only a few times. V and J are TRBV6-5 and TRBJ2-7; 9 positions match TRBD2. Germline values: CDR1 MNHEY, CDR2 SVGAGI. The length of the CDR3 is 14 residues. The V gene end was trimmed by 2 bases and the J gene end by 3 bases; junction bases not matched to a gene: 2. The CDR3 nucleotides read TGTGCCAGCAGTTACGTTAGCGGGGGCTACGAGCAGTACTTC. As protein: CASSYVSGGYEQYF.

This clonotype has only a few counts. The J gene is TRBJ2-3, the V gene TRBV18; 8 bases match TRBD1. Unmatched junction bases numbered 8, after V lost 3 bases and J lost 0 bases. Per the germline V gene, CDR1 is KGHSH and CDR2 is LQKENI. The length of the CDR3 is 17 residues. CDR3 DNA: TGTGCCAGCTCACCTCCATCGGACAGGGAAAGCACAGATACGCAGTATTTT. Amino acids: CASSPPSDRESTDTQYF.